This T cell receptor beta chain was obtained from a study of CD8+CD57+ T cells in acquired aplastic anemia. About the research overall: Across the sorted CD4+ and CD8+ cells, DNA amounts averaged roughly 3 ug. Healthy donors yielded about 10.8 million CD4+ cell reads on average.

CDR1 and CDR2 from the germline V gene are DFQATT and SNEGSKA (reference sequence). Trimming cost V 0 bases and J 10 bases, with 18 bases left between them. The CDR3 loop spans 14 amino acids. Concerning this clonotype itself: Its antigen is unidentified. A clone one base away is much larger, so this may be a read error.

Study-level points and caveats: Patients and controls had in common 25 to 30 CD8+ CDR3 sequences. With respect to CD8+ Simpson's diversity, patients and controls did not differ significantly.

Profiles of TCR beta VDJ and CDR3 were generated from a genomic DNA template. TCRdb reanalysed the reads using MiXCR and keeps one entry per CDR3 protein. The sample records some 220,000 distinct CDR3 sequences, 30% to 35% being singletons. The sequence was collected from a human donor in good health, serving as a control. This rearrangement joins TRBV20-1 to TRBJ1-1, with D unresolved. Source material: sorted CD4+, CD8+, or CD8+CD57+ T cells (not recorded which) from PBMCs. DNA of the CDR3: TGCAGTGCTAGAGATCCCAACGGGTTATATGGAGCTTTCTTT. Residues: CSARDPNGLYGAFF.